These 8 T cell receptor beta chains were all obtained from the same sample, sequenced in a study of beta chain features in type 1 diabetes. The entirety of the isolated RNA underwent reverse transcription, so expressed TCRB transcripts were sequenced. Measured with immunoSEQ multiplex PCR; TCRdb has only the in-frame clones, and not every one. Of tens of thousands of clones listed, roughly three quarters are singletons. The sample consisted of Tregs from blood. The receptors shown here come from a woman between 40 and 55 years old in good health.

The CDR3 bases are TGCGCCAGCAGCCCTCAACCGGGGAGCTCCTACGAGCAGTACTTC. Amino acids: CASSPQPGSSYEQYF. The chain has TRBV5-1 and TRBJ2-7, with a weak D call TRBD2 (5 bases). The CDR3 is 15 residues long. Germline CDR1 SGHRS, CDR2 YFSETQ. Between the trimmed V and J ends, which lost 4 bases and 0 bases, there was a span of 14 bases.

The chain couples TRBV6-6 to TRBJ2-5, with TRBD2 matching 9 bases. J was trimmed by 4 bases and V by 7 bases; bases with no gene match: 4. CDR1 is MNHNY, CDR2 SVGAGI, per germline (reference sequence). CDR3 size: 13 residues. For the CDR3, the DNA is TGTGCCAGCACCTTAGCGGGGGCAGAGACCCAGTACTTC. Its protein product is CASTLAGAETQYF.

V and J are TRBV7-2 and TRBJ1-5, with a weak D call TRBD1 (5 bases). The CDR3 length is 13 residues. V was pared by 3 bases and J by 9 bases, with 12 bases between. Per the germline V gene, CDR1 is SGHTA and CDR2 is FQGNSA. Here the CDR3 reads CASSLQGDRPQHF. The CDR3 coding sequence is TGTGCCAGCAGCTTGCAGGGCGATAGGCCCCAGCATTTT. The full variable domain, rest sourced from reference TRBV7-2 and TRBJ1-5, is GAGVSQSPSNKVTEKGKDVELRCDPISGHTALYWYRQSLGQGLEFLIYFQGNSAPDKSGLPSDRFSAERTGGSVSTLTIQRTQQEDSAVYLCASSLQGDRPQHFGDGTRLSIL.

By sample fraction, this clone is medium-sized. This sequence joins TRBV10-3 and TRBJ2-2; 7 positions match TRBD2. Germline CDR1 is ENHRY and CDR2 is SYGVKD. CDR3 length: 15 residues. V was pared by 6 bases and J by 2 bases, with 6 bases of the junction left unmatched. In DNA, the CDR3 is TGTGCCATCAGAGGAGCGGGGATAAACACCGGGGAGCTGTTTTTT. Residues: CAIRGAGINTGELFF.

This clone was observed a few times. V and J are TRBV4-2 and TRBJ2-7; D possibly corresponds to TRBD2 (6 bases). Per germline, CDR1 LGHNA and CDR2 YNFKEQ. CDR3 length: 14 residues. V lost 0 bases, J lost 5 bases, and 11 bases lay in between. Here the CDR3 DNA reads TGTGCCAGCAGCCAAGATAGCGGAGGCAACGAGCAGTACTTC. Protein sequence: CASSQDSGGNEQYF.

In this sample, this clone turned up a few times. As DNA, the CDR3 is TGTGCCAGCAGCCCGGGGGAGACCCAGTACTTC. Residues: CASSPGETQYF. The V call is TRBV11-2, the J call TRBJ2-5; tentative D call: TRBD2 (5 bases). CDR3 length: 11 residues. V gave up 5 bases and J gave up 5 bases, with 6 bases separating them. CDR1 and CDR2 (germline): SGHAT, FQNNGV.

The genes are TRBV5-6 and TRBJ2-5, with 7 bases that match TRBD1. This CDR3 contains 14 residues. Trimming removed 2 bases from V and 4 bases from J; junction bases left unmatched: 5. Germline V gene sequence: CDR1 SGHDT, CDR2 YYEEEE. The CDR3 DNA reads TGTGCCAGCAGCTTCAGGGGGATGGCAGAGACCCAGTACTTC. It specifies CASSFRGMAETQYF. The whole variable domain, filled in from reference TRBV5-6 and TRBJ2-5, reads DAGVTQSPTHLIKTRGQQVTLRCSPKSGHDTVSWYQQALGQGPQFIFQYYEEEERQRGNFPDRFSGHQFPNYSSELNVNALLLGDSALYLCASSFRGMAETQYFGPGTRLLVL.

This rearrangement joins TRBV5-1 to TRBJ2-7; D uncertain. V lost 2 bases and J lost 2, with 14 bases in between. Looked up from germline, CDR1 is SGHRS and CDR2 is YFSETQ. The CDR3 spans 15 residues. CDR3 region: CASSFNRDNPYEQYF. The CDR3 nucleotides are TGCGCCAGCAGCTTTAACCGTGACAACCCCTACGAGCAGTACTTC.